The T cell receptor beta chain described here comes from a study of monozygotic twins with inflammatory bowel disease. Points from the study as a whole: Diversity of TCRbeta measured by inverse Simpson was lower in IBD patients than in healthy co-twins.

Germline V gene data show CDR1 as SGHRS and CDR2 as YFSETQ. The CDR3 sequence is 14 residues long. To note about this clonotype: No antigen is known for it.

From the 5' RACE reads, TCRdb lists one entry per CDR3 protein and no DNA. Reported are about 210,000 distinct CDR3 sequences; the ten largest clones contain approximately 1.6%. Sequenced input: blood. The receptor comes from a human donor with ulcerative colitis or Crohn's disease, or a healthy co-twin of an affected twin (not recorded which). J is TRBJ2-5 and V is TRBV5-1. The CDR3 reads CASRLSGTQETQYF.